This TCR beta chain was found in a study of blood T cells in healthy people across ages. Findings of the study overall: Strong correlation linked observed beta diversity and percent naive T cells.

This clonotype was counted only a few times. Its antigen is currently unknown. Trimming stripped 5 bases from V and 5 bases from J, with 16 bases between. CDR1 is SGHRS and CDR2 is YFSETQ in the germline V gene. The CDR3 contains 14 residues. Through a sample-barcoded 5' primer and a J-beta primer mix, a second PCR was run for 7 to 11 cycles. Each CDR3 protein gets one entry after TCRdb re-called the 5' RACE reads with MiXCR. The sample includes roughly 800,000 distinct CDR3 sequences, around 25% seen only once; the top ten take approximately 4%. The sample was also reused in another study, on T cells of mothers and their children. This second study notes: The study recruited a few healthy Caucasian mothers and their six children as donors.

Sequencing input: blood. This chain uses TRBV5-1 with TRBJ2-5; D may match TRBD1 or TRBD2 (5 bases each). The clonotype was recovered from a boy younger than 18 in good health. In DNA form, the CDR3 reads TGCGCCAGCAGTACTCTGGTGGGGACGGAGACCCAGTACTTC. It translates to CASSTLVGTETQYF.